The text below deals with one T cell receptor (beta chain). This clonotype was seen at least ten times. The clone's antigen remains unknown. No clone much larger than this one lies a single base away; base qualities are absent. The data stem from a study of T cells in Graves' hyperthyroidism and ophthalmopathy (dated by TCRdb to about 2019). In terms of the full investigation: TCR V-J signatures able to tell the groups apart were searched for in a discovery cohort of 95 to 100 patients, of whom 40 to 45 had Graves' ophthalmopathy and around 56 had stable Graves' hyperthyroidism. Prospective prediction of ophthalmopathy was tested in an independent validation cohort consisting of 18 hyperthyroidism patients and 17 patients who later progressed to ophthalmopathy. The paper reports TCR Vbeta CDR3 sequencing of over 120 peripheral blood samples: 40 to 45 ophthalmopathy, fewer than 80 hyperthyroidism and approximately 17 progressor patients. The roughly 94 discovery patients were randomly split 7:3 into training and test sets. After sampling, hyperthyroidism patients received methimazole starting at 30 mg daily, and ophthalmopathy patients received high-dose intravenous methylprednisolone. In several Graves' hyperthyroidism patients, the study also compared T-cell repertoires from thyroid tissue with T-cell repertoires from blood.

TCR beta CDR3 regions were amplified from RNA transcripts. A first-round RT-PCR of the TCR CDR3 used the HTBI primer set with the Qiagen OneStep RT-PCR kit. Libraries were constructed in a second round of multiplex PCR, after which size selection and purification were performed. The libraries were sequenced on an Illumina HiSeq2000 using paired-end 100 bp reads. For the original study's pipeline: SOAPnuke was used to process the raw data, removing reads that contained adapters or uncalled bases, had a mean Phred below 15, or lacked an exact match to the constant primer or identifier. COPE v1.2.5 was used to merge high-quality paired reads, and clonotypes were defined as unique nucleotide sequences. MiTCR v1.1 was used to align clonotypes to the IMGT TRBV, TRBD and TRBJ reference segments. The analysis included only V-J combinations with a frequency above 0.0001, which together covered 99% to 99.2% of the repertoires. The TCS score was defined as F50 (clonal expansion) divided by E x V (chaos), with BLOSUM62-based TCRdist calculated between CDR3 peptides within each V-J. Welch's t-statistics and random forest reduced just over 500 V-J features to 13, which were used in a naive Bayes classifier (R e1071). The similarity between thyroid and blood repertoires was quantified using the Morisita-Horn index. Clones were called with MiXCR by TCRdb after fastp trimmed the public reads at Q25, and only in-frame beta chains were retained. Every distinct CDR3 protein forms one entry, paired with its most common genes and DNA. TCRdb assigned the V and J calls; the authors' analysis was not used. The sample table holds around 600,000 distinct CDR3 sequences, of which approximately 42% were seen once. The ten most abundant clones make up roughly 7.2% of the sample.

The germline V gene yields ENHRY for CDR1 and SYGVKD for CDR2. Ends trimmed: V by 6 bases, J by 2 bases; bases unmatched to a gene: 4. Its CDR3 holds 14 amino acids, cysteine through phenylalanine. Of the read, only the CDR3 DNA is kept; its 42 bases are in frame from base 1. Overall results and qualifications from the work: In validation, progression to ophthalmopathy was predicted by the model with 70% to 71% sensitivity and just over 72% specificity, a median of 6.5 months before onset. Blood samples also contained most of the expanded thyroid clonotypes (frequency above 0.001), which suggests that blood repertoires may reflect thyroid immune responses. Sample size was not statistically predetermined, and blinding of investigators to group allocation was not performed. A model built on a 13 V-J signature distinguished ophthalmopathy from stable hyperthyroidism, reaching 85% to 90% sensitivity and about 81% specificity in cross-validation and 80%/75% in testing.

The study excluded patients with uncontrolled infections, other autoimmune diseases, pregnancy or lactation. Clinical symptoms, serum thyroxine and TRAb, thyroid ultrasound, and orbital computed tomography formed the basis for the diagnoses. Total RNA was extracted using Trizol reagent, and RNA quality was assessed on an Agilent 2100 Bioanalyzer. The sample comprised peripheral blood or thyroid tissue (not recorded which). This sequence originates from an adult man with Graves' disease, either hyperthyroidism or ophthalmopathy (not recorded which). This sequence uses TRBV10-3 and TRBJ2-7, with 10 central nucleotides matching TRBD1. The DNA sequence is TGTGCCATCAGCGGGGACAGGGGAACCTACGAGCAGTACTTC. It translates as CAISGDRGTYEQYF.